This T cell receptor beta chain is from a study of blood T cell repertoires in COVID-19. Study background: The analysed material was cDNA or gDNA that came from T cells, B-cell-depleted T cells, or PBMCs.

The assay was immunoSEQ multiplex PCR, and TCRdb's table has in-frame clones only and misses some. The sample gives 150,000 or so clones, approximately 81% of which show up once; about 6% is in the top ten. The germline V gene encodes CDR1 MGHRA and CDR2 YSYEKL. V gave up 4 bases and J gave up 5 bases; unmatched junction bases: 11. This CDR3 contains 16 residues. The sequence derives from a woman in her thirties or forties with acute COVID-19. Material: PBMCs or T cells enriched from blood (not recorded which). The gene calls are TRBV4-1 and TRBJ2-7; 10 positions agree with TRBD1. CDR3 DNA: TGCGCCAGCAGCCGGGACCCGGGACAGGGGACACACGAGCAGTACTTC. This encodes CASSRDPGQGTHEQYF.